This T cell receptor (beta chain) was obtained from a study of blood T cell repertoires in COVID-19 (dated by TCRdb to the early 2020s). For the wider study: Samples from collaborators originated in the United States, Italy and Spain and spanned both the acute and convalescent phases of COVID-19. The material from the prospective study consisted of cDNA or gDNA derived from T cells, B-cell-depleted T cells, or PBMCs. The dataset comprised deeply sampled blood TCRbeta repertoires from subjects exposed to, actively infected with, or recovered from COVID-19. The repertoires were made available in a free public database intended to serve as a resource for research on the immune response to SARS-CoV-2. Samples came from the ongoing ImmuneRACE study (first 160 participants) plus 1,254 subjects from 6 global collaborators. A de-identified subject ID, COVID-19 status, age in years and sex were almost always included in the sample metadata. Where available, HLA class I and class II types were obtained from metadata supplied by the sample provider rather than from assay-based typing. Results and caveats for the whole study, not just this receptor: How much clinical and demographic metadata was included differed by source and by participant, and the metadata was provided uncurated.

Collaborating institutions collected whole blood in K2EDTA tubes following their own protocols. For TCRbeta analysis, collaborator samples were shipped as frozen whole blood, as isolated PBMCs, or as DNA extracted from either sample type. TCRbeta CDR3 regions were amplified from genomic DNA using the immunoSEQ Assay, a bias-controlled multiplex PCR. In the original analysis: Within the assay, amplification of reference gene primers was used to estimate how many nucleated cells each sample contained. To quantify the absolute abundance of each unique TCRbeta CDR3 rearrangement, sequence reads were collapsed and filtered. Productive Simpson clonality was computed per sample as the square root of Simpson's diversity index over productive rearrangements. TCRdb mirrors the immuneACCESS table, restricted to in-frame sequences. Some clones are absent from its copies; in checked studies, under half trace to an unresolved V gene, and the reason for the others is unknown. The V and J calls and clone size come from that table; D and trimming were worked out from the DNA. The sample has some 93,000 clones on record, 85% of them singletons. Around 4% of the sample lies in the top ten.

Via the germline V gene, CDR1 is SNHLY and CDR2 FYNNEI. The CDR3 has 16 amino acids, counting the end cysteine and phenylalanine. The kept DNA is CDR3 alone, 48 bases in frame from the first base. Trimming removed 4 bases from V and 2 bases from J; the gene matches leave 8 bases unexplained. On this clone: Its target antigen remains unknown. No much larger clone exists at a distance of one base, and base qualities are not known.

This receptor chain uses TRBV2 and TRBJ2-7; TRBD2 fits 10 bases in the junction. The TCR comes from a man in his 60s with acute or convalescent COVID-19. Sample: peripheral blood. Here the CDR3 is given as CASSGGVTSGTYEQYF. The sequenced DNA: TGTGCCAGCAGTGGGGGGGTTACTAGCGGGACCTACGAGCAGTACTTC.